This TCR beta chain was documented in a study of control samples from healthy donors and cancer patients. Germline assignment: CDR1 SGHAT and CDR2 FQNNGV. The CDR3 runs 17 residues. A remark on this clone: One end of the junction is discordant with germline, which a read error may explain.

Measured with immunoSEQ multiplex PCR; TCRdb has only the in-frame clones, and not every one. Among about 190,000 clones listed, about nine tenths were seen once. V and J are TRBV11-2 and TRBJ2-4; weak D call: TRBD1 (5 bases). The source is a young man in good health. The sample consisted of blood. Written as DNA, the CDR3 is TGTGCCAGCAGCATAGAGCGAATGGCAGGGTTCAAAAACATTCAGTACTTC. This gives the protein CASSIERMAGFKNIQYF.